The clone carrying this T cell receptor (beta chain) showed up just a few times. CDR3 length equals 16 residues. CDR1 SGHRS and CDR2 YFSETQ come from the germline V gene. Trimming took 0 bases from V and 4 from J; bases not matched to a gene: 5. Original analysis: Researchers report that nucleated cell counts were estimated from reference gene primer amplification. Measured with immunoSEQ multiplex PCR; TCRdb has only the in-frame clones, and not every one. That table supplies the V and J calls and clone size; D and trimming were determined from the DNA. The sample yields roughly 250,000 clones, about nine tenths seen once. This entry comes from a study of blood T cell repertoires in COVID-19.

Sequencing input: peripheral blood. This chain links TRBV5-1 with TRBJ2-1; 9 bases match TRBD2. The receptor's source is a woman between 25 and 40 years old with COVID-19, enrolled during active disease. The CDR3 DNA sequence: TGCGCCAGCAGCTTGGCCCCCCTAGCGGGGTACAATGAGCAGTTCTTC. As protein: CASSLAPLAGYNEQFF.